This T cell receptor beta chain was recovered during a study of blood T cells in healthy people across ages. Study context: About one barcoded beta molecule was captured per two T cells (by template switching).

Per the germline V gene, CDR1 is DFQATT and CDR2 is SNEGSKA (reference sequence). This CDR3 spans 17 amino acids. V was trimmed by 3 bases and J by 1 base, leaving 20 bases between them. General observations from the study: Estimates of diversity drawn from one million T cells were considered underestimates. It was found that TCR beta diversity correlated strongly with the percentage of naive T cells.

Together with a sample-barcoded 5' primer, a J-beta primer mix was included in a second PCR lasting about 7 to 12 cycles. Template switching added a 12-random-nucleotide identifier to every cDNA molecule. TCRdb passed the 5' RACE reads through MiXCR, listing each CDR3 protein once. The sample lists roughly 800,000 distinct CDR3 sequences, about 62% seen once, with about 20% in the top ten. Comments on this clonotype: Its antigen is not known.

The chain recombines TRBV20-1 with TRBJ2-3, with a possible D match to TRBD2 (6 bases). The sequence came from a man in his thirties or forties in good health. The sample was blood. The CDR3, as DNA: TGCAGTGCTAGCGGCCGCGGGGCGAGGGGAGGCACAGATACGCAGTATTTT. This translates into CSASGRGARGGTDTQYF.